A selection of T cell receptor beta chains follows, all from one sample in a study of T cell changes during pregnancy in multiple sclerosis. Generated by immunoSEQ multiplex PCR, the TCRdb table keeps only in-frame clones and is missing some. The sample shows around 56,000 clones, less than 95% of them seen only once. The material was peripheral blood, obtained in the first trimester of pregnancy. The origin of the receptors is a female donor in good health, enrolled as a control in a pregnancy study. Both conserved end residues are part of each CDR3. D genes are given only for firm matches. Only part of the rows carry a size: once, few, many, or a class if the clone is expanded.

D	size	V	J	CDR3	DNA
-	-	TRBV19	TRBJ1-3	CASSSGAGNTIYF	TGTGCCAGTAGTTCGGGGGCTGGAAACACCATATATTTT
-	-	TRBV2	TRBJ2-2	CASRTGTGELFF	TGTGCCAGCAGAACGGGGACCGGGGAGCTGTTTTTT
-	-	TRBV20-1	TRBJ2-3	CSVGASDTQYF	TGCAGTGTAGGGGCGTCAGATACGCAGTATTTT
-	few	TRBV5-1	TRBJ1-2	CASSLNPGSNYGYTF	TGCGCCAGCAGCTTGAATCCGGGATCTAACTATGGCTACACCTTC
TRBD2	-	TRBV7-2	TRBJ2-5	CASSSLRGTSGRETQYF	TGTGCCAGCAGCTCGCTCAGGGGGACTAGCGGGAGGGAGACCCAGTACTTC
-	-	TRBV5-1	TRBJ2-7	CASSSQSSYEQYF	TGCGCCAGCAGCTCACAGTCTTCCTACGAGCAGTACTTC
-	-	TRBV6-5	TRBJ1-3	CASSYEGSGGNTIYF	TGTGCCAGCAGTTACGAGGGATCGGGTGGAAACACCATATATTTT
-	-	TRBV11-2	TRBJ2-7	CASAFSPDSSYEQYF	TGTGCCAGCGCCTTCTCCCCCGACAGTTCCTACGAGCAGTACTTC
TRBD2	-	TRBV19	TRBJ2-1	CASSMISGSGNEQFF	TGTGCCAGTAGTATGATTAGCGGGAGCGGGAATGAGCAGTTCTTC
-	-	TRBV10-3	TRBJ2-1	CAISESFGGRSSYNEQFF	TGTGCCATCAGTGAGTCGTTTGGAGGGAGGAGCTCCTACAATGAGCAGTTCTTC
TRBD2	-	TRBV7-9	TRBJ2-1	CASSFWTSVNEQFF	TGTGCCAGCAGCTTTTGGACTAGCGTCAATGAGCAGTTCTTC
TRBD1	-	TRBV10-3	TRBJ1-6	CAISQTGDNSPLHF	TGTGCCATCAGCCAGACAGGGGATAATTCACCCCTCCACTTT
-	-	TRBV2	TRBJ1-1	CASSEAYGAEAFF	TGTGCCAGCAGTGAAGCCTACGGGGCTGAAGCTTTCTTT
-	-	TRBV6-5	TRBJ1-2	CASIGRTVSNYGYTF	TGTGCCAGCATCGGGAGGACCGTCTCTAACTATGGCTACACCTTC
-	-	TRBV5-6	TRBJ1-1	CASSRGGSWQTEAFF	TGTGCCAGCAGCAGGGGGGGTTCGTGGCAGACTGAAGCTTTCTTT
-	-	TRBV29-1	TRBJ2-6	CSVVFSGANVLTF	TGCAGCGTTGTATTCTCTGGGGCCAACGTCCTGACTTTC
-	-	TRBV9	TRBJ2-1	CASSLTIGTYNEQFF	TGTGCCAGCAGCCTGACGATCGGGACCTACAATGAGCAGTTCTTC
-	-	TRBV21-1	TRBJ2-1	CASSKWLAGLLSYNEQFF	TGTGCCAGCAGCAAGTGGCTAGCGGGACTTCTATCCTACAATGAGCAGTTCTTC
-	-	TRBV6-1	TRBJ2-2	CASSDIRSYETGELFF	TGTGCCAGCAGTGATATTCGGTCCTATGAGACCGGGGAGCTGTTTTTT
-	-	TRBV6-5	TRBJ1-1	CASSYFGGGNTEAFF	TGTGCCAGCAGTTACTTCGGGGGGGGGAACACTGAAGCTTTCTTT
TRBD1	-	TRBV5-6	TRBJ1-3	CASSYRQGVGNTIYF	TGTGCCAGCAGCTATAGACAGGGGGTTGGAAACACCATATATTTT
TRBD2	-	TRBV5-1	TRBJ2-7	CASSLGSSGGAEQYF	TGCGCCAGCAGCTTGGGATCTAGCGGGGGGGCCGAGCAGTACTTC
TRBD1	-	TRBV5-5	TRBJ1-2	CASSLRDRGAGYGYTF	TGTGCCAGCAGCTTGAGGGACAGGGGGGCAGGCTATGGCTACACCTTC
TRBD2	-	TRBV9	TRBJ2-3	CASSPEGGSSGTKTDTQYF	TGTGCCAGCAGCCCAGAAGGAGGGTCGAGCGGGACCAAGACAGATACGCAGTATTTT
-	-	TRBV6-6	TRBJ2-1	CASTGSFNEQFF	TGTGCCAGCACCGGTAGTTTTAATGAGCAGTTCTTC
-	once	TRBV9	TRBJ1-1	CASSVGGRVAEAFF	TGTGCCAGCAGCGTAGGGGGGCGGGTCGCTGAAGCTTTCTTT
-	-	TRBV4-2	TRBJ2-2	CASSQGGGAITGELFF	TGTGCCAGCAGCCAGGGTGGGGGGGCCATAACCGGGGAGCTGTTTTTT
-	-	TRBV5-1	TRBJ2-2	CASSWGDWTNTGELFF	TGCGCCAGCAGCTGGGGGGACTGGACTAACACCGGGGAGCTGTTTTTT
TRBD1	-	TRBV19	TRBJ1-6	CASRTGDRGYSPLHF	TGTGCCAGTCGGACAGGGGATAGGGGTTATTCACCCCTCCACTTT
TRBD2	-	TRBV5-6	TRBJ2-1	CASSLAGGGGRGEQFF	TGTGCCAGCAGCTTGGCCGGCGGGGGGGGCCGGGGTGAGCAGTTCTTC
-	-	TRBV2	TRBJ2-7	CASSERGSGSEQYF	TGTGCCAGCAGTGAGCGGGGCTCCGGGAGCGAGCAGTACTTC
-	-	TRBV28	TRBJ2-1	CASSLSHNEQFF	TGTGCCAGCAGTTTATCTCACAATGAGCAGTTCTTC
-	-	TRBV2	TRBJ1-4	CASSARPTEKLFF	TGTGCCAGCAGTGCCAGGCCGACAGAAAAACTGTTTTTT
TRBD2	-	TRBV2	TRBJ2-7	CASRPPGGLNEQYF	TGTGCCAGCAGGCCCCCGGGGGGGCTGAACGAGCAGTACTTC
-	-	TRBV30	TRBJ1-1	CAWKRSPGITEAFF	TGTGCCTGGAAAAGATCCCCGGGGATCACTGAAGCTTTCTTT
-	-	TRBV12-5	TRBJ1-1	CASGPRGGASAFF	TGTGCTAGTGGTCCCCGGGGAGGGGCGAGTGCTTTCTTT
TRBD1	-	TRBV7-9	TRBJ2-1	CASSLEGTGVEQFF	TGTGCCAGCAGCTTAGAAGGGACAGGGGTTGAGCAGTTCTTC
TRBD1	-	TRBV25-1	TRBJ1-2	CASSEYARQGDYTF	TGTGCCAGCAGTGAATACGCTCGACAGGGGGACTACACCTTC
-	once	TRBV19	TRBJ2-3	CASQAHAGDTQYF	TGTGCCAGTCAAGCCCATGCAGGGGATACGCAGTATTTT
-	-	TRBV4-1	TRBJ2-6	CASSQEAKNRSGANVLTF	TGCGCCAGCAGCCAAGAGGCAAAGAACCGCTCTGGGGCCAACGTCCTGACTTTC
TRBD1	-	TRBV27	TRBJ2-7	CASARDRLYEQYF	TGTGCCAGCGCCCGGGACAGACTCTACGAGCAGTACTTC
-	-	TRBV30	TRBJ2-3	CAWSRSTSTDTQYF	TGTGCCTGGAGTCGGTCCACTAGCACAGATACGCAGTATTTT
-	-	TRBV6-1	TRBJ1-5	CASSHPGQPQHF	TGTGCCAGCAGTCACCCCGGTCAGCCCCAGCATTTT
TRBD2	-	TRBV19	TRBJ2-7	CASSIVPSGSGEQYF	TGTGCCAGTAGTATAGTTCCTAGCGGGAGCGGAGAGCAGTACTTC
-	-	TRBV5-1	TRBJ1-1	CASSLSVGQNTEAFF	TGCGCCAGCAGCTTGTCCGTGGGGCAGAACACTGAAGCTTTCTTT
TRBD2	-	TRBV12-5	TRBJ2-1	CASGISGTSGRPYHSYNEQFF	TGTGCTAGTGGTATCTCCGGGACTAGCGGGAGGCCATATCACTCCTACAATGAGCAGTTCTTC